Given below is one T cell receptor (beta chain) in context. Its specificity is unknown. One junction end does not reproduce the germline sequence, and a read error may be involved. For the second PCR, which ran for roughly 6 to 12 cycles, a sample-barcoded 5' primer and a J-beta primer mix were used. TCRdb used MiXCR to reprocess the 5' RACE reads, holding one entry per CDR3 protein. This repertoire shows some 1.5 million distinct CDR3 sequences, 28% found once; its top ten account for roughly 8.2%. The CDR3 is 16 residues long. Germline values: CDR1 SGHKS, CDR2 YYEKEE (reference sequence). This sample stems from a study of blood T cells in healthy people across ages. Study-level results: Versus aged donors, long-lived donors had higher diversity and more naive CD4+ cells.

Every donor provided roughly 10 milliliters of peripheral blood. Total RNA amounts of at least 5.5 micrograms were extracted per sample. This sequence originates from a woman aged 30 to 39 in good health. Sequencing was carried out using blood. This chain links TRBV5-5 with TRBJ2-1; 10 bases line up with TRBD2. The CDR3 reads CASSSTEGLAANEQVF. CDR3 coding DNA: TGTGCCAGCAGCTCGACCGAAGGACTAGCGGCCAATGAGCAGGTCTTC.